This record covers a single T cell receptor beta chain. No antigen is known for it. The data derive from a study of shared clonotypes between healthy human individuals. Across the study: Contributing individuals were a couple of females and three males aged 18 to 49. Study-wide points: Among the subsets, naive ones generally showed larger estimated richness than memory ones. The study drew on few donors, limiting represented genetic and exposure-history diversity.

The ends lost 8 bases at V and 2 bases at J; junction bases unmatched: 5. Germline V gene sequence: CDR1 MNHEY, CDR2 SVGAGI. This CDR3 contains 14 residues. An even split of each subset's genomic DNA across several immunoSEQ plates was performed. Here immunoSEQ multiplex PCR was the method, and the copy in TCRdb shows in-frame clones only, minus some. Altogether more than 2 million clones are present, 95% being singletons, with the ten largest covering 0.13%. The sequence derives from a man aged 18 to 29 in good health. J is TRBJ1-2 and V is TRBV6-5, with 10 bases aligning to TRBD1. Sequenced input: naive CD4+ T cells sorted from blood. The subset denotes: CD45RA+ positively selected. The chain's CDR3 is CASGTDRGNYGYTF. The CDR3 DNA reads TGTGCCAGCGGTACGGACAGGGGGAACTATGGCTACACCTTC.